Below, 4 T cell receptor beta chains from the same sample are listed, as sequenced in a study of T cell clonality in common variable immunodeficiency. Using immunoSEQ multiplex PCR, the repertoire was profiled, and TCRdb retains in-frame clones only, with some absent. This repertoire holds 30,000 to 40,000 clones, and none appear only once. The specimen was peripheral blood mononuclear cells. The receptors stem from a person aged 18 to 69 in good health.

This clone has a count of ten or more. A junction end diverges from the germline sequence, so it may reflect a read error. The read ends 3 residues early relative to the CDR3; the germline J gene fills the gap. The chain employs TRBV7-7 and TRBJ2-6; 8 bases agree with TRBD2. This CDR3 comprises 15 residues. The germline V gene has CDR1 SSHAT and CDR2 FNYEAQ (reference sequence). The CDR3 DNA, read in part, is TGTGCTAGCAGTCCGGGGGGGGCTGGGGCCAACGTC. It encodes CASSPGGAGANV. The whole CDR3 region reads CASSPGGAGANVLTF.

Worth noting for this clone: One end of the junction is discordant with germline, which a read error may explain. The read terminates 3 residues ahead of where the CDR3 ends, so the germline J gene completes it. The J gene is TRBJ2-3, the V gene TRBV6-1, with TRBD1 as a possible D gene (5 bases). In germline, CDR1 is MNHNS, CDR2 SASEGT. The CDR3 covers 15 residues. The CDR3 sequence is CASREDSLFNQPQYF. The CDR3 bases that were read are TGTGCCAGCAGGGAAGACAGCCTTTTCAATCAGCCG.

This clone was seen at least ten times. The sequenced CDR3 bases are TGTGCCAGCAGCGGGGGACAGTATAATTCACCC. Translated, it gives CASSGGQYNSP. The CDR3, in full, reads CASSGGQYNSPLHF. The rearrangement links TRBV7-9 to TRBJ1-6, with 7 bases lining up with TRBD1. The read ends 3 residues early relative to the CDR3; the germline J gene fills the gap. Germline trimming cut 5 bases from V and 4 bases from J; bases unmatched to any gene: 2. This CDR3 comprises 14 residues. The germline V gene encodes CDR1 SEHNR and CDR2 FQNEAQ (reference sequence).

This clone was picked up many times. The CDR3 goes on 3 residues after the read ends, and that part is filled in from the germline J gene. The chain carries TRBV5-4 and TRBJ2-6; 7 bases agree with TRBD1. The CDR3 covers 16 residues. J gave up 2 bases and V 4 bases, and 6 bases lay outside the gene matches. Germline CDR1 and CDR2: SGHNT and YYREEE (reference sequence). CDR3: CASSNPDRAGANVLTF. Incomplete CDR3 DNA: TGTGCCAGCAGCAACCCCGACAGGGCTGGGGCCAACGTC. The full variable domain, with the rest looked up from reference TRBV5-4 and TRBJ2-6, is ETGVTQSPTHLIKTRGQQVTLRCSSQSGHNTVSWYQQALGQGPQFIFQYYREEENGRGNFPPRFSGLQFPNYSSELNVNALELDDSALYLCASSNPDRAGANVLTFGAGSRLTVL.